One and the same sample provided the 27 T cell receptor beta chains below, sequenced in a study of cytomegalovirus exposure and HLA in healthy donors. In the PCR, 60 Vbeta and 13 Jbeta primers were used. TCRdb's table, derived via immunoSEQ multiplex PCR, lists solely in-frame clones and lacks some. The sample lists about 160,000 clones, 65% to 90% seen once, with nearly 2% in the top ten. The sequencing input was PBMCs. Source of these receptors: a woman aged 18-35 years in good health and CMV-seronegative.

This sequence joins TRBV5-6 and TRBJ2-7, with a possible D match to TRBD2 (7 bases). Per the germline V gene, CDR1 is SGHDT and CDR2 is YYEEEE. The CDR3 has 14 amino acids. V shed 4 bases and J shed 1 base, with 12 bases lying between them. CDR3 protein: CASSPGGSSYEQYF. CDR3 DNA sequence: TGTGCCAGCAGCCCGGGGGGCAGTTCCTACGAGCAGTACTTC.

This chain's CDR3 is CASSQGMSVEGYTF. The CDR3 DNA reads as TGTGCCAGCAGCCAGGGGATGTCGGTGGAGGGCTACACCTTC. This chain joins TRBV5-4 and TRBJ1-2, with D possibly being TRBD1 (6 bases). The CDR3 runs 14 residues. With 4 bases removed from V and 8 bases from J, the gap between germline ends came to 18 bases. The germline V gene encodes CDR1 SGHNT and CDR2 YYREEE (reference sequence).

V is TRBV19 and J is TRBJ2-2, with 8 nucleotides matching TRBD2. With V trimmed by 10 bases and J by 7 bases, 11 bases remained unmatched. Per germline, CDR1 LNHDA and CDR2 SQIVND (reference sequence). This CDR3 has 14 residues. The CDR3 region has the DNA TGTGCCACTGGGTGGACTAGCATGGACGGGGAGCTGTTTTTT. Protein: CATGWTSMDGELFF.

The chain uses TRBV30 and TRBJ1-1, with TRBD1 identical over 8 bases. The germline V gene encodes CDR1 GTSNPN and CDR2 SVGIG (reference sequence). Losses at the gene ends were 4 bases for V and 10 bases for J; bases not matched to a gene: 14. There are 14 residues in the CDR3. The CDR3 DNA sequence: TGTGCCTGGACCAATTTCGTCGGACAGGGTGCAGCTTTCTTT. Its translation: CAWTNFVGQGAAFF.

V gene TRBV5-1 combines with J gene TRBJ1-1; possibly TRBD1 for D (5 bases). The V and J ends lost 1 base and 5 bases respectively, with 15 bases between them. There are 15 residues in the CDR3. CDR1 is SGHRS and CDR2 is YFSETQ in the germline V gene. The CDR3 DNA reads as TGCGCCAGCAGCTTGATCCCGGGGAGGGGAACTGAAGCTTTCTTT. Translation gives CASSLIPGRGTEAFF.

The rearrangement joins TRBV6-1 to TRBJ1-2; D may be TRBD1 (6 bases). The germline V gene has CDR1 MNHNS and CDR2 SASEGT. V lost 5 bases to trimming and J lost 7 bases, with 20 bases between them. This CDR3 is built from 15 residues. CDR3 amino acids: CASSFTSTGNAGYTF. Written as DNA, the CDR3 is TGTGCCAGCAGTTTTACAAGTACAGGGAACGCTGGCTACACCTTC.

Notes on this clone: A junction boundary mismatches the germline segment, possibly from a read error. V is TRBV2 and J is TRBJ1-2, with 7 bases lining up with TRBD1. This CDR3 has 13 amino acids. Per germline, CDR1 SNHLY and CDR2 FYNNEI. DNA of the CDR3: TGTGCCAGCAGAGAAGGGACAGACTATGGCTACACCTTC. Its protein product is CASREGTDYGYTF.

The chain carries TRBV28 and TRBJ2-7, with TRBD1 matching 8 bases. The CDR3 spans 13 residues. CDR1 is MDHEN and CDR2 is SYDVKM in the germline V gene. V shed 7 bases and J 4 bases; nucleotides not matched to a gene: 6. The CDR3 DNA follows: TGTGCCAGCACTGCAAGACAGGGGTACGAGCAGTACTTC. It is translated as CASTARQGYEQYF.

V gene TRBV7-9 combines with J gene TRBJ1-2; 10 bases line up with TRBD1. V shed 1 base, J shed 1 base, and the junction held 9 bases outside the gene matches. This CDR3 is built from 18 residues. CDR1 is SEHNR and CDR2 is FQNEAQ in the germline V gene (reference sequence). The CDR3 spells CASSLDGTGAIDNYGYTF. The CDR3 bases are TGTGCCAGCAGCTTAGATGGGACAGGGGCAATTGATAACTATGGCTACACCTTC. The whole variable domain, filled in from reference TRBV7-9 and TRBJ1-2, reads DTGVSQNPRHKITKRGQNVTFRCDPISEHNRLYWYRQTLGQGPEFLTYFQNEAQLEKSRLLSDRFSAERPKGSFSTLEIQRTEQGDSAMYLCASSLDGTGAIDNYGYTFGSGTRLTVV.

The V gene is TRBV6-4, the J gene TRBJ2-7; TRBD1 matches at 11 bases. V shed 3 bases, J shed 3 bases, and the junction held 4 bases outside the gene matches. CDR1 MRHNA and CDR2 SNTAGT come from the germline V gene. The CDR3 contains 15 residues. The CDR3 DNA reads TGTGCCAGCAGTGAAGCGGGGACAGGGGGCTACGAGCAGTACTTC. It yields the protein CASSEAGTGGYEQYF.

CDR3: CASSLHRGLYNEQFF. In nucleotides, the CDR3 is TGCGCCAGCAGCTTGCACAGGGGGCTTTACAATGAGCAGTTCTTC. The chain carries TRBV5-1 and TRBJ2-1, with 9 positions matching TRBD1. The V gene end was trimmed by 1 base and the J gene end by 4 bases; junction bases not matched to a gene: 3. There are 15 residues in the CDR3. CDR1 SGHRS and CDR2 YFSETQ come from the germline V gene.

V and J are TRBV12-5 and TRBJ1-2, with a weak D call TRBD1 (5 bases). This CDR3 comprises 13 residues. V was pared by 1 base and J by 7 bases, with 10 bases between. Germline V gene data show CDR1 as LGHNT and CDR2 as FRNRAP. As DNA, the CDR3 is TGTGCTAGTGGTTTGGCCCGGGGACTTGGCTACACCTTC. It specifies CASGLARGLGYTF.

The chain is built from TRBV13 and TRBJ1-1, with D perhaps matching TRBD1 (6 bases). The V end was cut by 3 bases, the J end by 0 bases, with 11 bases between. This CDR3 region has 15 residues. Germline loops: CDR1 PRHDT, CDR2 FYEKMQ (reference sequence). This chain's CDR3 is CASSLGTSLNTEAFF. CDR3 coding DNA: TGTGCCAGCAGCTTGGGGACAAGTCTGAACACTGAAGCTTTCTTT.

The V call is TRBV2, the J call TRBJ2-2; 9 bases agree with TRBD2. Germline V gene data show CDR1 as SNHLY and CDR2 as FYNNEI. V dropped 5 bases and J dropped 4; count of bases not matched to a gene: 5. This CDR3 spans 15 amino acids. The CDR3 DNA is TGTGCCAGCAGTCCCGTAGCGGGAGTCACCGGGGAGCTGTTTTTT. Translation gives CASSPVAGVTGELFF.

The V gene is TRBV2, the J gene TRBJ1-2, with TRBD1 matching over 7 bases. With 8 bases clipped from V and 3 bases from J, the junction kept 9 bases outside the gene matches. Germline CDR1 is SNHLY and CDR2 is FYNNEI. This CDR3 has 14 residues. The CDR3 protein is CASCEQGTYYGYTF. The CDR3 DNA is TGTGCCAGCTGCGAACAGGGGACCTACTATGGCTACACCTTC. Using reference TRBV2 and TRBJ1-2 for the parts outside the CDR3, the full variable domain is EPEVTQTPSHQVTQMGQEVILRCVPISNHLYFYWYRQILGQKVEFLVSFYNNEISEKSEIFDDQFSVERPDGSNFTLKIRSTKLEDSAMYFCASCEQGTYYGYTFGSGTRLTVV.

This rearrangement joins TRBV28 to TRBJ1-2; D ambiguous. Trimming took 1 base from V and 5 from J, leaving 11 bases between them. This CDR3 region has 14 residues. Germline V gene sequence: CDR1 MDHEN, CDR2 SYDVKM. CDR3 sequence: CASSLSQFLYGYTF. The DNA for the CDR3 is TGTGCCAGCAGTTTATCCCAGTTTTTATATGGCTACACCTTC.

The CDR3 coding sequence is TGTGCCAGCAGCGCCCCAATATGGACTAGGGAAGAGACCCAGTACTTC. Protein: CASSAPIWTREETQYF. J is TRBJ2-5 and V is TRBV7-8, with 7 bases that match TRBD2. CDR1 is SGHVS and CDR2 is FQNEAQ in the germline V gene. The CDR3 is 16 residues long. The junction had 12 bases not matched to a gene; V was cut back by 5 bases and J by 3 bases.

The V call is TRBV30, the J call TRBJ2-2; 7 bases are a match to TRBD2. Germline V gives CDR1 GTSNPN, CDR2 SVGIG (reference sequence). V lost 2 bases, J lost 8 bases, and 11 bases stayed unmatched. This CDR3 is 15 amino acids long. CDR3 in DNA: TGTGCCTGGAGTAATTTAGAGGGAGGGCTTGGGGAGCTGTTTTTT. This gives the protein CAWSNLEGGLGELFF.

The chain has TRBV28 and TRBJ1-1; the match to TRBD1 covers 10 bases. The V gene end was trimmed by 8 bases and the J gene end by 12 bases; junction bases not matched to a gene: 15. The V gene's germline CDR1 is MDHEN and CDR2 SYDVKM. This CDR3 region has 14 residues. The CDR3 region has the DNA TGTGCCAGCCAGTTTAACCCGGGACAGGGGCACACTTTCTTT. The encoded protein is CASQFNPGQGHTFF.

This clone has just one count. J is TRBJ2-1 and V is TRBV6-5; perhaps TRBD1 as D (5 bases). Per germline, CDR1 MNHEY and CDR2 SVGAGI. The V end was cut by 2 bases, the J end by 1 base, with 12 bases between. CDR3 size: 16 residues. The CDR3 is CASSYVGLKSYNEQFF. CDR3 nucleotides: TGTGCCAGCAGTTACGTGGGGCTCAAGTCCTACAATGAGCAGTTCTTC.

The chain combines TRBV9 with TRBJ2-6; perhaps TRBD1 as D (6 bases). The CDR3 sequence is 18 residues long. CDR1 SGDLS and CDR2 YYNGEE come from the germline V gene. With 1 base removed from V and 3 bases from J, the gap between germline ends came to 17 bases. For the CDR3, the DNA is TGTGCCAGCAGCGTAAACAGGGATGGAAGGAGTGGGGCCAACGTCCTGACTTTC. Translation: CASSVNRDGRSGANVLTF.

The gene calls are TRBV28 and TRBJ1-1; D is undetermined. This CDR3 comprises 13 residues. With 4 bases removed from V and 0 bases from J, the gap between germline ends came to 6 bases. Germline V CDR1 and CDR2: MDHEN, SYDVKM. The CDR3 is CASSSDLNTEAFF. For the CDR3, the DNA is TGTGCCAGCAGTTCGGACTTGAACACTGAAGCTTTCTTT. Variable domain in full (rest from reference TRBV28 and TRBJ1-1): DVKVTQSSRYLVKRTGEKVFLECVQDMDHENMFWYRQDPGLGLRLIYFSYDVKMKEKGDIPEGYSVSREKKERFSLILESASTNQTSMYLCASSSDLNTEAFFGQGTRLTVV.

The CDR3 spells CASSSGVHEQYF. The DNA of the CDR3 is TGTGCCAGCAGCTCAGGGGTCCACGAGCAGTACTTC. The chain carries TRBV11-2 and TRBJ2-7; D is possibly TRBD1 (6 bases). V dropped 4 bases and J dropped 5 bases, with 9 bases sitting between them. Germline V gene sequence: CDR1 SGHAT, CDR2 FQNNGV. The CDR3 spans 12 residues.

The chain carries TRBV29-1 and TRBJ2-5; D is perhaps TRBD2 (6 bases). The CDR3 has 12 residues. V lost 8 bases to trimming and J lost 2 bases, with 12 bases between them. Looked up from germline, CDR1 is SQVTM and CDR2 is ANQGSEA. The CDR3 DNA sequence: TGCAGCACAGTGAGCGGGCAAGAGACCCAGTACTTC. Its translation: CSTVSGQETQYF. Complete variable domain (other parts from reference TRBV29-1 and TRBJ2-5): SAVISQKPSRDICQRGTSLTIQCQVDSQVTMMFWYRQQPGQSLTLIATANQGSEATYESGFVIDKFPISRPNLTFSTLTVSNMSPEDSSIYLCSTVSGQETQYFGPGTRLLVL.

As DNA, the CDR3 is TGTGCCAGCAGCCCTACTATAACCTACGAGCAGTACTTC. It codes for CASSPTITYEQYF. This chain links TRBV27 with TRBJ2-7; D remains unclear. Germline lookup yields CDR1 MNHEY and CDR2 SMNVEV (reference sequence). This CDR3 contains 13 residues. V lost 6 bases and J lost 2, with 11 bases in between.

This chain links TRBV14 with TRBJ2-2; TRBD1 aligns across 10 bases. V dropped 4 bases and J dropped 0; count of bases not matched to a gene: 8. This CDR3 contains 18 residues. The V gene's germline CDR1 is SGHDN and CDR2 FVKESK. The CDR3 is CASSPRPGQGTNTGELFF. As DNA, the CDR3 is TGTGCCAGCAGCCCCAGGCCGGGACAGGGGACGAACACCGGGGAGCTGTTTTTT.

The chain combines TRBV5-4 with TRBJ1-2; 7 nucleotides align to TRBD1. The CDR3 extends over 12 amino acids. V was pared by 2 bases and J by 6 bases, with 1 base of the junction left unmatched. CDR1 is SGHNT and CDR2 is YYREEE in the germline V gene (reference sequence). Written as DNA, the CDR3 is TGTGCCAGCAGCTTCCAGGGGGATGGCTACACCTTC. Its translation: CASSFQGDGYTF.